The 17 T cell receptor beta chains below were found in one sample sequenced in a study of graft-versus-host responses after intestinal transplantation. Method: immunoSEQ multiplex PCR; TCRdb's copy keeps in-frame clones and lacks some. The table lists some 85,000 clones, over 75% of them singletons. These TCRs are of unknown antigen specificity. The source material was unstimulated CD8+ T cells sorted from spleen or lymph node cells, sampled before transplant. All receptors derive from a human donor who was the organ donor for an intestinal transplant.

The rearrangement uses TRBV7-2 and TRBJ2-1; D unclear. V was shortened by 6 bases and J by 8 bases, with 17 bases between the two germline ends. CDR3 length equals 14 residues. Per germline, CDR1 SGHTA and CDR2 FQGNSA. DNA of the CDR3: TGTGCCAGCAGGACAACATGGGGATTTGATGAGCAGTTCTTC. Translation gives CASRTTWGFDEQFF.

In nucleotides, the CDR3 is TGTGCCAGCAGTCTCCGACAGGGCGAGCAGTACTTC. It codes for CASSLRQGEQYF. The genes are TRBV6-5 and TRBJ2-7; 7 bases line up with TRBD1. J lost 6 bases, V lost 5 bases, and 4 bases had no gene match. The CDR3 is 12 amino acids. Looked up from germline, CDR1 is MNHEY and CDR2 is SVGAGI.

This clone was counted a few times. This chain joins TRBV9 and TRBJ2-7; D is undetermined. CDR3 length: 13 amino acids. Trimming took off 4 bases at V and 5 bases at J, with 13 bases between the two ends. From germline, CDR1 is SGDLS and CDR2 YYNGEE. The CDR3 loop reads CASSPSPFDEQYF. The CDR3 DNA reads as TGTGCCAGCAGCCCCTCTCCCTTCGACGAGCAGTACTTC.

This chain connects TRBV9 to TRBJ1-1, with a possible D match to TRBD1 (6 bases). Trimming removed 0 bases at V and 5 bases at J, with 17 bases between. CDR1 and CDR2 from the germline V gene are SGDLS and YYNGEE. The CDR3 consists of 16 residues. The CDR3 here is CASSVGGGTGKTEAFF. The CDR3 DNA reads as TGTGCCAGCAGCGTAGGAGGAGGCACAGGGAAGACTGAAGCTTTCTTT.

The chain combines TRBV14 with TRBJ1-6, with a weak D call TRBD1 (5 bases). The V end lost 4 bases, the J end lost 5 bases, and 18 bases lay between the germline ends. Germline V lookup: CDR1 SGHDN, CDR2 FVKESK. The CDR3 loop spans 17 amino acids. DNA for the CDR3: TGTGCCAGCAGCCCCGGGCAGGGAATTTTAAATAATTCACCCCTCCACTTT. Its protein product is CASSPGQGILNNSPLHF. Using reference TRBV14 and TRBJ1-6 for the parts outside the CDR3, the full variable domain is EAGVTQFPSHSVIEKGQTVTLRCDPISGHDNLYWYRRVMGKEIKFLLHFVKESKQDESGMPNNRFLAERTGGTYSTLKVQPAELEDSGVYFCASSPGQGILNNSPLHFGNGTRLTVT.

The V gene is TRBV9, the J gene TRBJ2-3, with 7 positions matching TRBD1. The junction had 1 base not matched to a gene; V was cut back by 3 bases and J by 0 bases. Germline V gives CDR1 SGDLS, CDR2 YYNGEE. This CDR3 contains 14 residues. The CDR3 loop reads CASSATGSTDTQYF. CDR3 DNA: TGTGCCAGCAGCGCGACAGGGAGCACAGATACGCAGTATTTT.

This chain uses TRBV19 with TRBJ1-1; TRBD1 is a possible D gene (6 bases). This CDR3 has 12 amino acids. From germline, CDR1 is LNHDA and CDR2 SQIVND (reference sequence). Trimming shortened V by 7 bases and J by 6 bases, and 12 bases separated the two germline ends. The CDR3 here is CASMGGPAEAFF. CDR3 nucleotide sequence: TGTGCCAGTATGGGGGGGCCCGCTGAAGCTTTCTTT.

This chain joins TRBV4-1 and TRBJ2-1; unclear D gene. The germline gives CDR1 MGHRA, CDR2 YSYEKL. This CDR3 comprises 14 residues. V lost 0 bases and J 8 bases, leaving 11 bases between the germline ends. CDR3 region: CASSQDRPSDEQFF. The CDR3 nucleotides are TGCGCCAGCAGCCAAGATAGGCCGAGCGATGAGCAGTTCTTC.

This chain uses TRBV7-9 with TRBJ2-5, with no clear D. The V and J ends lost 2 bases and 5 bases respectively, with 3 bases between them. Germline loops: CDR1 SEHNR, CDR2 FQNEAQ (reference sequence). The CDR3 runs to 11 residues. The CDR3 coding sequence is TGTGCCAGCAGCTTAACCGAGACCCAGTACTTC. Protein: CASSLTETQYF. The full variable domain, rest sourced from reference TRBV7-9 and TRBJ2-5, is DTGVSQNPRHKITKRGQNVTFRCDPISEHNRLYWYRQTLGQGPEFLTYFQNEAQLEKSRLLSDRFSAERPKGSFSTLEIQRTEQGDSAMYLCASSLTETQYFGPGTRLLVL.

The chain combines TRBV6-4 with TRBJ2-3; the match to TRBD2 covers 12 bases. J was trimmed by 6 bases and V by 6 bases; bases with no gene match: 7. CDR3 size: 15 residues. The V gene's germline CDR1 is MRHNA and CDR2 SNTAGT. CDR3 sequence reads: CASSKLAGGSDTQYF. CDR3 sequence (DNA): TGTGCCAGCAGCAAACTAGCGGGGGGATCGGATACGCAGTATTTT.

Worth noting for this clone: Relative to the germline gene, one junction end is altered; a read error may explain this. The chain combines TRBV6-1 with TRBJ1-1; D remains unclear. The CDR3 runs 11 residues. CDR1 MNHNS and CDR2 SASEGT come from the germline V gene. CDR3 in DNA: TGTGCCAGCAGTGACATCCTCGGGCGGCTCTTT. This codes for CASSDILGRLF.

V usage is TRBV9 and J usage is TRBJ2-5, with 7 nucleotides matching TRBD2. The V and J ends lost 5 bases and 11 bases, in that order; junction bases with no gene match: 9. The CDR3 has 12 residues. Per the germline V gene, CDR1 is SGDLS and CDR2 is YYNGEE. CDR3 in DNA: TGTGCCAGCAGTGGGAGTGGGGGGGAGCAGTACTTC. This translates into CASSGSGGEQYF.

V gene TRBV11-2 combines with J gene TRBJ2-3, with 9 bases lining up with TRBD2. The CDR3 sequence is 14 residues long. CDR1 is SGHAT and CDR2 is FQNNGV in the germline V gene. After removal of 4 bases from V and 1 base from J, the junction contained 0 bases not matched to a gene. As DNA, the CDR3 is TGTGCCAGCAGCTCTAGCGGGGGCACAGATACGCAGTATTTT. Its translation: CASSSSGGTDTQYF.

About this clone: Distinct nucleotide sequences in the sample also encode this CDR3. J is TRBJ1-2 and V is TRBV18, with 8 bases aligning to TRBD1. The CDR3 is 14 amino acids. Germline V gene sequence: CDR1 KGHSH, CDR2 LQKENI. The ends lost 3 bases at V and 5 bases at J; junction bases unmatched: 5. CDR3 coding DNA: TGTGCCAGCTCACCGACAGGGGTGGGATATGGCTACACCTTC. Translation gives CASSPTGVGYGYTF.

The chain joins TRBV18 to TRBJ2-7, with TRBD2 matching 10 bases. The CDR3 contains 16 residues. Germline lookup yields CDR1 KGHSH and CDR2 LQKENI. Unmatched junction bases numbered 8, after V lost 3 bases and J lost 3 bases. The CDR3 region has the DNA TGTGCCAGCTCACCTCGGGCTAGCGGGGGAAACTACGAGCAGTACTTC. It codes for CASSPRASGGNYEQYF.

The CDR3 region has the DNA TGTGCCAGCAGGATACCGGGACAGGGGGCGCGTGGCTACACCTTC. This translates into CASRIPGQGARGYTF. This chain links TRBV6-5 with TRBJ1-2; 12 bases are shared with TRBD1. Germline V CDR1 and CDR2: MNHEY, SVGAGI. This CDR3 spans 15 amino acids. The V and J ends lost 6 bases and 7 bases, in that order; junction bases with no gene match: 9.

This clone appeared a single time. This chain's CDR3 is CASSKGYSNQPQHF. The CDR3 bases are TGTGCCAGCAGTAAGGGGTACAGCAATCAGCCCCAGCATTTT. The J gene is TRBJ1-5, the V gene TRBV28, with D possibly TRBD1 on 5 matching bases. Looked up from germline, CDR1 is MDHEN and CDR2 is SYDVKM. The ends were cut back, 5 bases at V and 1 base at J, with 9 bases in the middle. The CDR3 has 14 amino acids.